This T cell receptor (beta chain) was found in a study of control samples from healthy donors and cancer patients. V was trimmed by 3 bases and J by 3 bases, leaving 13 bases between them. This CDR3 region has 15 residues. Germline V gene sequence: CDR1 KGHDR, CDR2 SFDVKD. The repertoire was sequenced with immunoSEQ multiplex PCR; TCRdb's copy has only in-frame clones and lacks some. The sample holds tens of thousands of clones, less than 90% seen once. The gene calls are TRBV24-1 and TRBJ2-5; D unclear. The source of this sequence is a woman in her forties or fifties with colorectal cancer. The sequenced material came from PBMCs. CDR3 coding DNA: TGTGCCACCAGTGATCGGCAAGGGCTTGAAGAGACCCAGTACTTC. Translation: CATSDRQGLEETQYF.